This TCR beta chain is drawn from a study of blood T cell repertoires in COVID-19 (dated by TCRdb to 2019 to 2021). Study-wide context: Samples covering the acute and convalescent phases of COVID-19 were provided by collaborators in the United States, Italy and Spain. The repertoires were released in a freely available public database intended as a resource for research on the immune response to SARS-CoV-2. The samples were drawn from two sources: the first 160 participants of the ongoing ImmuneRACE study, and some 1,300 subjects contributed by 6 global collaborators. The material from the prospective study consisted of cDNA or gDNA derived from T cells, B-cell-depleted T cells, or PBMCs. Where HLA class I and class II types were available, the types were taken from metadata supplied by the sample provider, not from assay-based typing. Subjects who had been exposed to COVID-19, were actively infected with it, or had recovered from it provided the deeply sampled blood TCRbeta repertoires that made up the dataset. The sample metadata nearly always contained a de-identified subject ID, COVID-19 status, age in years and sex.

Worth noting for this clone: Its antigen is currently not known. Per-base qualities were not stored, and no clone one base away is much larger.

TCRbeta CDR3 regions were amplified from genomic DNA by means of the immunoSEQ Assay, a bias-controlled multiplex PCR. Under the source paper's analysis protocol: The number of nucleated cells in each sample was estimated by amplification of reference gene primers within the assay. Sequence reads were collapsed and filtered to measure the absolute abundance of every unique TCRbeta CDR3 rearrangement. For each sample, productive Simpson clonality was calculated by taking the square root of Simpson's diversity index across productive rearrangements. TCRdb holds this immuneACCESS table with in-frame rearrangements only. Some clones are missing; in checked studies, unresolved V genes explain under half, and the rest has no known cause. D and trimming come from the DNA, and the V and J calls and clone size come from that table. The sample table lists 250,000 to 300,000 clones, around 90% of them with a count of one. Of the sample, roughly 2% falls within the top ten clones.

The study at large found these results: The quantity of clinical and demographic metadata differed by source and by participant and was supplied without curation.

From a lookup of the germline V gene, CDR1 and CDR2 are ENHRY and SYGVKD. V loses 6 bases at its end and J loses 4 bases; junction bases beyond the gene matches: 7. The CDR3 starts with the cysteine, ends with the phenylalanine, and has 15 residues. Of the read, only the CDR3 DNA is kept; its 45 bases are in frame from base 1. Enrolling through a virtual design, the prospective study's participants ranged in age from roughly 18 to 95 years and lived across 20 to 25 United States geographic areas. Cohort assignment in the prospective study relied on participant-reported clinical history from a screening survey and a study questionnaire. In the prospective study, mobile phlebotomists collected whole blood, serum and a nasopharyngeal or oropharyngeal swab from each participant. Participants in the prospective study had the option to provide additional blood draws and questionnaires over a roughly two-month period. Before DNA extraction, prospective study blood samples were shipped either frozen or at room temperature.

The receptor comes from a woman between 40 and 55 years old with acute COVID-19. Recombination joined TRBV10-3 with TRBJ2-3; 10 of the junction bases match TRBD2. Sequenced: PBMCs or T cells enriched from blood (not recorded which). The CDR3 sequence is CAIRSLAGVSDTQYF. The sequence in DNA is TGTGCCATCAGGTCTCTAGCGGGAGTTTCAGATACGCAGTATTTT.